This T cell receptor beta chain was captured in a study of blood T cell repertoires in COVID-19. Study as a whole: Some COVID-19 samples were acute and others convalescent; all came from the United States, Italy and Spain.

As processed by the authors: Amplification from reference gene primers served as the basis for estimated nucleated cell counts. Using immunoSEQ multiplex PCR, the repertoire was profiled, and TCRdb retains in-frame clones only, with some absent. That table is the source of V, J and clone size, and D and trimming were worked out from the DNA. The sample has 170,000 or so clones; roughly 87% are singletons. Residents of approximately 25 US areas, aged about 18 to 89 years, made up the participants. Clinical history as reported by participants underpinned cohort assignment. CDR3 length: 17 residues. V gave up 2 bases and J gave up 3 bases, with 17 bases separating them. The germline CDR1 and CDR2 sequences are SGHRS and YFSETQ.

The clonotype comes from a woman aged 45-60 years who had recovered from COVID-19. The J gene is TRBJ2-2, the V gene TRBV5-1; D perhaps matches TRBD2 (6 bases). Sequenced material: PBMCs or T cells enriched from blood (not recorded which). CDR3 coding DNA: TGCGCCAGCAGCTTAGTCCCCCCGGGAGCTGACACCGGGGAGCTGTTTTTT. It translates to CASSLVPPGADTGELFF.